A selection of T cell receptor beta chains follows, all from one sample in a study of TIL therapy for anti-PD-1-resistant metastatic lung cancer. Profiled with immunoSEQ multiplex PCR; TCRdb holds only in-frame clones, not every one. The data show some 60,000 clones, with around four fifths seen just once and 1.8% held by the top ten. The sample here was blood, taken at baseline. These receptors all stem from a person aged 25-80 years with non-small cell lung cancer. CDR3s include the opening cysteine and the closing phenylalanine or tryptophan. The order of the fields is D gene, J gene, V gene, clone size, CDR3 protein, CDR3 DNA. A D gene is named only where the DNA matches it firmly. Expanded clones get a size class; other rows say once, few or many, or leave the size out.

TRBD1,TRBJ1-4,TRBV6-6,.,CASSYPGGDDEKLFF,TGTGCCAGCAGTTACCCAGGGGGCGACGATGAAAAACTGTTTTTT
.,TRBJ1-3,TRBV6-5,.,CASRDEGRAGNTIYF,TGTGCCAGCAGGGATGAGGGAAGGGCTGGAAACACCATATATTTT
.,TRBJ1-4,TRBV4-1,.,CASSSRSATNEKLFF,TGCGCCAGCAGCAGCAGGAGCGCAACTAATGAAAAACTGTTTTTT
TRBD1,TRBJ1-4,TRBV14,.,CASSHDVRGRGEKLFF,TGTGCCAGCAGCCACGACGTGAGGGGGCGAGGTGAAAAACTGTTTTTT
TRBD1,TRBJ2-5,TRBV5-6,.,CASSLGTGGWETQYF,TGTGCCAGCAGCTTGGGGACAGGGGGCTGGGAGACCCAGTACTTC
.,TRBJ2-1,TRBV29-1,.,CSVEWVNRDNEQFF,TGCAGCGTTGAATGGGTTAACCGCGACAATGAGCAGTTCTTC
.,TRBJ2-7,TRBV27,.,CASSRSAFYEQYF,TGTGCCAGCAGTAGGTCAGCCTTCTACGAGCAGTACTTC
TRBD1,TRBJ1-3,TRBV30,.,CAWTPGGGNTIYF,TGTGCCTGGACTCCAGGGGGTGGAAACACCATATATTTT
.,TRBJ2-7,TRBV11-3,few,CASSPHPRDYEQYF,TGTGCCAGCAGCCCCCATCCCAGGGACTACGAGCAGTACTTC
.,TRBJ2-3,TRBV6-5,.,CASSARGDTQYF,TGTGCCAGCAGTGCACGCGGAGATACGCAGTATTTT
.,TRBJ1-2,TRBV6-1,once,CASRLGGDYGYTF,TGTGCCAGCAGATTGGGGGGTGACTATGGCTACACCTTC
TRBD2,TRBJ2-7,TRBV28,.,CASSLRRGGLDEQYF,TGTGCCAGCAGTTTACGCCGGGGGGGCCTGGACGAGCAGTACTTC
.,TRBJ2-4,TRBV27,.,CASSLSDINIQYF,TGTGCCAGCAGTTTAAGCGATATAAACATTCAGTACTTC
TRBD1,TRBJ2-5,TRBV6-1,few,CAMLQGALETQYF,TGTGCCATGCTACAGGGGGCCTTAGAGACCCAGTACTTC
TRBD2,TRBJ2-3,TRBV5-1,.,CASSLGGSGGIDTQYF,TGCGCCAGCAGCTTGGGAGGAAGCGGGGGGATAGATACGCAGTATTTT
TRBD2,TRBJ2-1,TRBV5-4,.,CASSLAYVASGSYNEQFF,TGTGCCAGCAGCTTGGCCTATGTGGCTAGCGGATCCTACAATGAGCAGTTCTTC
TRBD2,TRBJ2-3,TRBV4-2,.,CASSLSPGLAGGVGTDTQYF,TGTGCCAGCAGCCTATCGCCGGGACTAGCGGGGGGGGTTGGGACAGATACGCAGTATTTT
.,TRBJ2-7,TRBV7-9,.,CASSLSSGSIHEQYF,TGTGCCAGCAGCTTATCTTCCGGGAGCATCCACGAGCAGTACTTC
TRBD2,TRBJ2-1,TRBV9,once,CASSATSGGADEQFF,TGTGCCAGCAGCGCCACTAGCGGGGGGGCCGATGAGCAGTTCTTC
.,TRBJ2-4,TRBV11-3,.,CASSPRPGTAKNIQYF,TGTGCCAGCAGCCCCAGACCCGGGACAGCCAAAAACATTCAGTACTTC
TRBD2,TRBJ2-1,TRBV7-2,.,CASSLGSWTSGRPPREQFF,TGTGCCAGCAGCTTAGGCTCATGGACTAGCGGGAGGCCCCCTAGGGAGCAGTTCTTC
.,TRBJ1-3,TRBV10-3,few,CAISDRVGLNSGNTIYF,TGTGCCATCAGTGATCGGGTCGGCCTCAACTCTGGAAACACCATATATTTT
.,TRBJ2-5,TRBV5-1,.,CASSSGPEETQYF,TGCGCCAGCAGCTCAGGACCCGAAGAGACCCAGTACTTC